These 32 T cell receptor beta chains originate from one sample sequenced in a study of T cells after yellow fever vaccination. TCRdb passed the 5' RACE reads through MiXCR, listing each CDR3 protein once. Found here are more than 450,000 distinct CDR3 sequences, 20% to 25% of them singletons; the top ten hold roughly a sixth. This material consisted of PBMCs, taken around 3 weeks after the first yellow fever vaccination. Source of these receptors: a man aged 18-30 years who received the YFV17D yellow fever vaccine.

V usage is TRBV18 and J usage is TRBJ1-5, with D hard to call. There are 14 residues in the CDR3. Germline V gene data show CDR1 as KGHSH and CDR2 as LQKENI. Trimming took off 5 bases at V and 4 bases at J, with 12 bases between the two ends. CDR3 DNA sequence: TGTGCCAGCTCATCAAGAGACGGAAATCAGCCCCAGCATTTT. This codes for CASSSRDGNQPQHF. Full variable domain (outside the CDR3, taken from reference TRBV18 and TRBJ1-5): NAGVMQNPRHLVRRRGQEARLRCSPMKGHSHVYWYRQLPEEGLKFMVYLQKENIIDESGMPKERFSAEFPKEGPSILRIQQVVRGDSAAYFCASSSRDGNQPQHFGDGTRLSIL.

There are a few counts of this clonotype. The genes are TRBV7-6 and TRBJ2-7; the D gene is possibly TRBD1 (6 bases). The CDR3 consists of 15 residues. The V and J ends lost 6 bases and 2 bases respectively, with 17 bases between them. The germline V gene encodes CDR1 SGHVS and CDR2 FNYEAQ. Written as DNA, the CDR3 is TGTGCCAGCAGTCCAGGACAGTGGGATCCCTACGAGCAGTACTTC. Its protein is CASSPGQWDPYEQYF.

This chain's CDR3 is CASILKAGSSYGYTF. Written as DNA, the CDR3 is TGTGCCAGCATCCTAAAAGCGGGATCGAGCTATGGCTACACCTTC. The chain joins TRBV4-2 to TRBJ1-2, with D unclear. The CDR3 loop spans 15 amino acids. Trimming left V 7 bases short and J 4 bases short, with 19 bases between. Germline loops: CDR1 LGHNA, CDR2 YNFKEQ.

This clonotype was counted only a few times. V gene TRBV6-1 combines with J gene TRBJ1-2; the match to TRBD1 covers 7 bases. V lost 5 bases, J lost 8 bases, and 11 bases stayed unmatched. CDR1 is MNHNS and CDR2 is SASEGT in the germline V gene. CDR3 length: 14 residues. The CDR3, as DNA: TGTGCCAGCAGTCTAAACGGACAGGCGGGCGGCTACACCTTC. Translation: CASSLNGQAGGYTF.

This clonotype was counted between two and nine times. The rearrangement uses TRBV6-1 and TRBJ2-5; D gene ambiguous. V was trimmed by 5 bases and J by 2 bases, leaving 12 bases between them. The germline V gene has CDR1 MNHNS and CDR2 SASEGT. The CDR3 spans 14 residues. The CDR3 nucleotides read TGTGCCAGCAGTCTCGGTGTGCGGCAAGAGACCCAGTACTTC. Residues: CASSLGVRQETQYF.

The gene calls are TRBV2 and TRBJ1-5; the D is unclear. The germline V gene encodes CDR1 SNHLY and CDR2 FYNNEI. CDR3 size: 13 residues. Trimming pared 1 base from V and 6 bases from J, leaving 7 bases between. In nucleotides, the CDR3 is TGTGCCAGCAGTGAAGAAATTGGTCAGCCCCAGCATTTT. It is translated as CASSEEIGQPQHF.

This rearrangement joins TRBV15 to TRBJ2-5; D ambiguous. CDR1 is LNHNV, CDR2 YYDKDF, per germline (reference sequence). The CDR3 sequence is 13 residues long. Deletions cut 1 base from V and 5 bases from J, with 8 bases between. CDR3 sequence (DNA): TGTGCCACCAGCAGAGGATATTCGGAGACCCAGTACTTC. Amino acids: CATSRGYSETQYF.

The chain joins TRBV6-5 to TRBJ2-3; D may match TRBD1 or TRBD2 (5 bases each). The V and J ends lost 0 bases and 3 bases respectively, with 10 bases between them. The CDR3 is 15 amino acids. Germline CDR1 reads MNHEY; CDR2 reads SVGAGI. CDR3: CASSYSGTLTDTQYF. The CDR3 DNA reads TGTGCCAGCAGTTACTCCGGGACCCTAACAGATACGCAGTATTTT.

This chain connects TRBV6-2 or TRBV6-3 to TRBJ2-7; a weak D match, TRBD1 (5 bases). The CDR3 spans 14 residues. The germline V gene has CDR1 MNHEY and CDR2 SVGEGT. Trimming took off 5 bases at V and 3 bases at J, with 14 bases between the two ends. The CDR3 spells CASSPDSVVYEQYV. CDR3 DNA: TGTGCCAGCAGTCCTGACAGCGTGGTCTACGAGCAGTACGTC.

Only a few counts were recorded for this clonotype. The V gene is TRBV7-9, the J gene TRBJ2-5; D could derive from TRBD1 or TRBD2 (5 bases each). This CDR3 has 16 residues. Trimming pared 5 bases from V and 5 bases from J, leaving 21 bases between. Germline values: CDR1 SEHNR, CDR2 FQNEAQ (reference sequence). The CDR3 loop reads CASSLEGTIPYETQYF. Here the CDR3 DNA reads TGTGCCAGCAGCCTTGAGGGGACCATTCCGTATGAGACCCAGTACTTC.

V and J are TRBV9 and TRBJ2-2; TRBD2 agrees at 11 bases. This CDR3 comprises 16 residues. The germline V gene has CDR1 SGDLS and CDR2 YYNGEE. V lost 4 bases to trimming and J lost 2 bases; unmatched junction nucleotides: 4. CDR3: CASSIGTSGNTGELFF. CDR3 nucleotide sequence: TGTGCCAGCAGCATAGGGACTAGCGGAAACACCGGGGAGCTGTTTTTT.

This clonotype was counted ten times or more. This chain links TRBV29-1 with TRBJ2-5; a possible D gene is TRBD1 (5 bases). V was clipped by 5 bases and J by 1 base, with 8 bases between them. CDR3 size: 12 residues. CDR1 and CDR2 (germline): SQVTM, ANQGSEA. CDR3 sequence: CSVRQSQETQYF. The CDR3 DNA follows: TGCAGCGTTAGACAGAGCCAAGAGACCCAGTACTTC.

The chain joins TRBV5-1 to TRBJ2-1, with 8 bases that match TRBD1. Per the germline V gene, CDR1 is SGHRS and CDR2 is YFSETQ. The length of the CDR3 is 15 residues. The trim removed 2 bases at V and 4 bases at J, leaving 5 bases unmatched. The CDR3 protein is CASSFGQGVYNEQFF. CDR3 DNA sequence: TGCGCCAGCAGCTTTGGACAGGGAGTATACAATGAGCAGTTCTTC.

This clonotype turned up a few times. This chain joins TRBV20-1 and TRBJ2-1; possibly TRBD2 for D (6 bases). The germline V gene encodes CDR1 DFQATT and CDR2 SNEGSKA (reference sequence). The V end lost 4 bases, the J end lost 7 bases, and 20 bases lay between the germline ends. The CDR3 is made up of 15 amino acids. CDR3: CSATIGGGAANEQFF. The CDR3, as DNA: TGCAGTGCTACTATAGGTGGCGGGGCCGCAAATGAGCAGTTCTTC.

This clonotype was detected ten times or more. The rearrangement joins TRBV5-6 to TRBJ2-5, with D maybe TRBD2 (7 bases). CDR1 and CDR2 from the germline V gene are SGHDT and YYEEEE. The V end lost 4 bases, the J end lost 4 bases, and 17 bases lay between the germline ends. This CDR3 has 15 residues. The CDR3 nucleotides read TGTGCCAGCAGCGGAGGCGGGGGCGCAGGAGAGACCCAGTACTTC. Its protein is CASSGGGGAGETQYF.

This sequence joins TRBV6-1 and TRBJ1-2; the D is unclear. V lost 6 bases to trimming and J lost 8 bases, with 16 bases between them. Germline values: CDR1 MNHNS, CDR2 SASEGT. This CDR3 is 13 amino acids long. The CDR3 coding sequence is TGTGCCAGCAGCATAGGCCGAGCAGGAGGCTACACCTTC. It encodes CASSIGRAGGYTF.

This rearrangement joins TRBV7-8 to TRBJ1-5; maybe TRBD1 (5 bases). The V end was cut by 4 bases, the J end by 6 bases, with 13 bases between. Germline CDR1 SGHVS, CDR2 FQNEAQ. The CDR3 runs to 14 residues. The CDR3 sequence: CASSWQTVGQPQHF. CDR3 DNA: TGTGCCAGCAGCTGGCAGACAGTGGGTCAGCCCCAGCATTTT.

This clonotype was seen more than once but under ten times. The CDR3 protein is CASSWDRGRTNEKLFF. The CDR3 nucleotides are TGTGCCAGCAGCTGGGACAGGGGGCGTACTAATGAAAAACTGTTTTTT. The V gene is TRBV5-5, the J gene TRBJ1-4; 12 positions agree with TRBD1. Germline V gene lookup returns CDR1 SGHKS and CDR2 YYEKEE (reference sequence). Losses at the gene ends were 3 bases for V and 2 bases for J; bases not matched to a gene: 2. The CDR3 contains 16 residues.

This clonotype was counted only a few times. CDR3 sequence: CASSLIQGKLFF. CDR3 sequence (DNA): TGTGCCAGCAGCCTTATACAGGGGAAACTGTTTTTT. The chain couples TRBV3-1 to TRBJ1-4; 7 nucleotides agree with TRBD1. Germline V gene sequence: CDR1 LGHDT, CDR2 YNNKEL (reference sequence). The CDR3 length is 12 residues. Trimming took 4 bases from V and 11 from J; bases not matched to a gene: 4.

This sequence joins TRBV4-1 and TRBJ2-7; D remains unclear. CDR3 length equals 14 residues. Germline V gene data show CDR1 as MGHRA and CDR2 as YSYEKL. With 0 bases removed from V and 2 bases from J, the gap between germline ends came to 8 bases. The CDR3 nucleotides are TGCGCCAGCAGCCAAGACGACGGCACCTACGAGCAGTACGTC. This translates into CASSQDDGTYEQYV.

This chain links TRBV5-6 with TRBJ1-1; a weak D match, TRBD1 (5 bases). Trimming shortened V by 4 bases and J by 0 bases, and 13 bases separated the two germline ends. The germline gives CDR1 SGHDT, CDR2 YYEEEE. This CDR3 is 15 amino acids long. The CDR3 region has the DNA TGTGCCAGCAGCGCGGGGGGACTGATGAACACTGAAGCTTTCTTT. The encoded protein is CASSAGGLMNTEAFF.

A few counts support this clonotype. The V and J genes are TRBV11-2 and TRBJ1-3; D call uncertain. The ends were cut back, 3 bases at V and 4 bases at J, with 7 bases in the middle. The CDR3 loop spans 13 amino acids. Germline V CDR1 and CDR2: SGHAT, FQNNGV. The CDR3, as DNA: TGTGCCAGCAGCTTTCGGCGGGGAAACACCATATATTTT. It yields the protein CASSFRRGNTIYF.

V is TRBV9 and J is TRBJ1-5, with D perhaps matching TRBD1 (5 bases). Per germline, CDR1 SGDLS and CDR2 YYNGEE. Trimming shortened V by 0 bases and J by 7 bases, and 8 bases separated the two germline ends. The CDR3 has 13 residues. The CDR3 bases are TGTGCCAGCAGCGTAGAGGGGCGGCAGCCCCAGCATTTT. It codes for CASSVEGRQPQHF.

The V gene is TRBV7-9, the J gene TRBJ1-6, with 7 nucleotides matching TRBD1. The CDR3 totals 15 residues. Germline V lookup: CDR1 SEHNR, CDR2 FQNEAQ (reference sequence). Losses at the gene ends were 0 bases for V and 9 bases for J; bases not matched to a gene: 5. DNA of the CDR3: TGTGCCAGCAGCTTAGCGTGGAGGGGGCCTTCACCCCTCCACTTT. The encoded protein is CASSLAWRGPSPLHF.

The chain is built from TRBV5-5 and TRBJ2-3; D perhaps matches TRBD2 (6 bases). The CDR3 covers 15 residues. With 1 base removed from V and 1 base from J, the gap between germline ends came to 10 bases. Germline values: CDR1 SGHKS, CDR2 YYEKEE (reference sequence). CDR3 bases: TGTGCCAGCAGCTTGTTGTGGGGGGGCACAGATACGCAGTATTTT. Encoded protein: CASSLLWGGTDTQYF.

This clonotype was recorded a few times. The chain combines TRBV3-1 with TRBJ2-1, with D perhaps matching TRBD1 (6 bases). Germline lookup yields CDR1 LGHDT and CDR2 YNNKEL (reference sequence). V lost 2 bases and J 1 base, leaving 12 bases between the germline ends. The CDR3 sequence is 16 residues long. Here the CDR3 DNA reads TGTGCCAGCAGCCAACCTTACAGGGATTCCTACAATGAGCAGTTCTTC. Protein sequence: CASSQPYRDSYNEQFF.

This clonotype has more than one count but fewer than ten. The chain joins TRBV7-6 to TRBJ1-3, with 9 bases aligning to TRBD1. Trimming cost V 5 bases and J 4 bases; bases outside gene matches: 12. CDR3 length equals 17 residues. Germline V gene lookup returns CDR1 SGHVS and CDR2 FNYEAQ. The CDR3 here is CASSRGTGHLTGNTIYF. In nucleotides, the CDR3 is TGTGCCAGCAGCCGGGGGACAGGGCATCTTACAGGAAACACCATATATTTT.

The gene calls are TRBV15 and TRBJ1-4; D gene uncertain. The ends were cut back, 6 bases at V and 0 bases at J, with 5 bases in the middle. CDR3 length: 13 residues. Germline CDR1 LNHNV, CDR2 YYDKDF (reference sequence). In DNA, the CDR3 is TGTGCCACCAGTCGACCAACTAATGAAAAACTGTTTTTT. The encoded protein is CATSRPTNEKLFF.

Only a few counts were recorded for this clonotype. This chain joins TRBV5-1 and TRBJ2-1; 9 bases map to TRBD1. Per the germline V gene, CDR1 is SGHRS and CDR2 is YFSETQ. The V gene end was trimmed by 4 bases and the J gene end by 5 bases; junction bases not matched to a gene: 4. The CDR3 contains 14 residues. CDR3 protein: CASSIGTGNNEQFF. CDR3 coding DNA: TGCGCCAGCAGCATCGGGACAGGGAACAATGAGCAGTTCTTC.

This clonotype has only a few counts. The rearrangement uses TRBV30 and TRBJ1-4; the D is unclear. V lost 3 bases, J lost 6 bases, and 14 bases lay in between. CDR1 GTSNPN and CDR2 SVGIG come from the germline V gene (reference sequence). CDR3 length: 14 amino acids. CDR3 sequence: CAWSIPGRYEKLFF. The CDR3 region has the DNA TGTGCCTGGAGCATACCTGGGAGGTATGAAAAACTGTTTTTT.

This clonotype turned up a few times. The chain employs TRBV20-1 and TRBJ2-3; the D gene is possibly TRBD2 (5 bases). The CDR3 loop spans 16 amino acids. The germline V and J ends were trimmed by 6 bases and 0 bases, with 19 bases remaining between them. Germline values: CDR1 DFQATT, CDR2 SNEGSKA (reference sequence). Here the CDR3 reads CSAVPFLAYSTDTQYF. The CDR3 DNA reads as TGCAGTGCAGTCCCCTTTCTAGCTTATAGCACAGATACGCAGTATTTT.

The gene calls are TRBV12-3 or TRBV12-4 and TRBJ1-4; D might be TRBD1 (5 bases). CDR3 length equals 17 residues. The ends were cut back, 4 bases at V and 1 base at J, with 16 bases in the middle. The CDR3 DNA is TGTGCCAGCAGTTGTTCGCGGGGAAGGGGAACTAATGAAAAACTGTTTTTT. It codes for CASSCSRGRGTNEKLFF.